Below, 10 T cell receptor beta chains from the same sample are listed, as sequenced in a study of blood T cells in healthy people across ages. A second PCR, run for roughly 7 to 12 cycles, used a sample-barcoded 5' primer plus a J-beta primer mix. MiXCR, applied by TCRdb to the 5' RACE reads, yields one record per CDR3 protein. The sample lists 780,000 or so distinct CDR3 sequences, about 61% occurring once. The source material was blood. The receptors were gathered from a man aged 35 to 55 in good health.

The CDR3 DNA reads TGTGCCAGTAGGACAGGGGGCGGCCGGTACGAGCAGTACTTC. Its protein product is CASRTGGGRYEQYF. The V gene is TRBV2, the J gene TRBJ2-7, with 11 bases aligning to TRBD1. Germline V gene sequence: CDR1 SNHLY, CDR2 FYNNEI. The CDR3 is 14 residues long. V dropped 9 bases and J dropped 4; count of bases not matched to a gene: 8.

The rearrangement uses TRBV20-1 and TRBJ2-1; TRBD2 matches at 10 bases. The CDR3 contains 14 residues. V was clipped by 3 bases and J by 7 bases; unmatched bases: 6. Germline V CDR1 and CDR2: DFQATT, SNEGSKA (reference sequence). The CDR3 protein is CSARASGRANEQFF. CDR3 DNA: TGCAGTGCTAGGGCTAGCGGGAGAGCAAATGAGCAGTTCTTC.

The chain employs TRBV20-1 and TRBJ1-5; no clear D. CDR3 length equals 13 residues. The germline gives CDR1 DFQATT, CDR2 SNEGSKA (reference sequence). V was trimmed by 6 bases and J by 0 bases, leaving 9 bases between them. The CDR3 loop reads CSAQDDSNQPQHF. Written as DNA, the CDR3 is TGCAGTGCCCAAGACGATAGCAATCAGCCCCAGCATTTT.

J is TRBJ1-2 and V is TRBV20-1; 8 bases are a match to TRBD1. V gave up 2 bases and J gave up 5 bases; unmatched junction bases: 7. This CDR3 is 14 amino acids long. The germline V gene encodes CDR1 DFQATT and CDR2 SNEGSKA (reference sequence). This chain's CDR3 is CSARKGQGLYGYTF. In DNA, the CDR3 is TGCAGTGCTAGAAAAGGACAGGGATTGTATGGCTACACCTTC.

V and J are TRBV6-2 or TRBV6-3 and TRBJ1-2; D might be TRBD1 (6 bases). Trimming stripped 3 bases from V and 0 bases from J, with 14 bases between. CDR1 and CDR2 from the germline V gene are MNHEY and SVGEGT. The CDR3 consists of 16 residues. DNA of the CDR3: TGTGCCAGCAGTTATTCAACTCGGACAGCTAACTATGGCTACACCTTC. Translating it yields CASSYSTRTANYGYTF.

The V and J genes are TRBV2 and TRBJ1-6, with D uncertain. Trimming took off 3 bases at V and 6 bases at J, with 18 bases between the two ends. This CDR3 is built from 17 residues. Germline CDR1 is SNHLY and CDR2 is FYNNEI. CDR3 region: CASSDVGSEVTNSPLHF. For the CDR3, the DNA is TGTGCCAGCAGTGACGTTGGGTCAGAGGTTACTAATTCACCCCTCCACTTT. Variable domain in full (rest from reference TRBV2 and TRBJ1-6): EPEVTQTPSHQVTQMGQEVILRCVPISNHLYFYWYRQILGQKVEFLVSFYNNEISEKSEIFDDQFSVERPDGSNFTLKIRSTKLEDSAMYFCASSDVGSEVTNSPLHFGNGTRLTVT.

This clonotype was counted between two and nine times. V gene TRBV7-8 combines with J gene TRBJ2-5, with 10 nucleotides matching TRBD2. Germline trimming cut 2 bases from V and 5 bases from J; bases unmatched to any gene: 5. The CDR3 consists of 15 residues. Germline lookup yields CDR1 SGHVS and CDR2 FQNEAQ. For the CDR3, the DNA is TGTGCCAGCAGCTTACTAGCGGGGGTGGCTGAGACCCAGTACTTC. Residues: CASSLLAGVAETQYF.

The sample holds a few counts of this clonotype. This rearrangement joins TRBV20-1 to TRBJ2-1; 8 nucleotides agree with TRBD1. CDR1 and CDR2 from the germline V gene are DFQATT and SNEGSKA (reference sequence). V was clipped by 0 bases and J by 8 bases; unmatched bases: 9. The CDR3 is made up of 15 amino acids. CDR3 sequence reads: CSARDRQGARDEQFF. The CDR3 coding sequence is TGCAGTGCTAGAGATAGGCAGGGGGCACGGGATGAGCAGTTCTTC.

This rearrangement joins TRBV14 to TRBJ2-1, with 9 bases lining up with TRBD1. V shed 1 base and J 4 bases; nucleotides not matched to a gene: 5. CDR1 is SGHDN, CDR2 FVKESK, per germline. This CDR3 is built from 16 residues. In DNA, the CDR3 is TGTGCCAGCAGCCAAGGGTTGGGACAGGGTTACAATGAGCAGTTCTTC. Protein: CASSQGLGQGYNEQFF.

The chain combines TRBV20-1 with TRBJ1-1, with 7 bases aligning to TRBD1. Losses at the gene ends were 4 bases for V and 8 bases for J; bases not matched to a gene: 7. This CDR3 region has 12 residues. Germline V gene lookup returns CDR1 DFQATT and CDR2 SNEGSKA (reference sequence). CDR3 coding DNA: TGCAGTGCTACCCAGGGGGGCAAGGAAGCTTTCTTT. Encoded protein: CSATQGGKEAFF.